This TCR beta chain was identified in a study of T cell changes during pregnancy in multiple sclerosis. Data came from immunoSEQ multiplex PCR; TCRdb stores just in-frame clones and leaves some out. The top ten hold approximately 2.2% of the sample, which has approximately 98,000 clones, about 92% seen once. This CDR3 comprises 14 residues. CDR1 and CDR2 from the germline V gene are MNHEY and SVGAGI. Trimming removed 2 bases from V and 7 bases from J, with 15 bases in between. The receptor comes from a female donor in good health, enrolled as a control in a pregnancy study. The source material was peripheral blood, sampled after pregnancy. The chain recombines TRBV6-5 with TRBJ2-7; D remains unclear. Here the CDR3 DNA reads TGTGCCAGCAGTTACGGGTACGGAGACCTAGAGCAGTACTTC. Its translation: CASSYGYGDLEQYF.